This T cell receptor (beta chain) is drawn from a study of beta chain features in type 1 diabetes. Overall study results and limits: Reduced insertions and increased deletions marked VDJ junctions in type 1 diabetes patients. Whether TCRB rearrangement is influenced by HLA type was left unresolved in this analysis.

The CDR3 loop spans 10 amino acids. Germline V gene sequence: CDR1 DFQATT, CDR2 SNEGSKA (reference sequence). Trimming removed 2 bases at V and 6 bases at J, with 4 bases between. Each donor gave one heparinised blood draw averaging around 0.12 L. The authors obtained over 95% purity in all sorted populations. Isolated RNA was reverse transcribed in full, so expressed TCRB transcripts were sequenced. The data were produced by immunoSEQ multiplex PCR, yet TCRdb's version contains in-frame clones alone and is incomplete. In the table there are around 340,000 clones, around 7.6% of which are singletons. This clone was observed a few times. Its matching antigen is unknown.

The source of this sequence is a woman in her late teens or twenties in good health. The sequencing sample was made of central memory CD4+ T cells from blood. J is TRBJ1-2 and V is TRBV20-1; the D is unclear. CDR3 loop: CSARYDGYTF. CDR3 DNA sequence: TGCAGTGCTAGATACGATGGCTACACCTTC.